This T cell receptor (beta chain) was sequenced during a study of cytomegalovirus exposure and HLA in healthy donors. Study-level information: Within an early data release were 85 million or so unique TCRs drawn from HLA-typed donors. Study conclusions and caveats: Donor immune exposure was known only as CMV serostatus. Analysis was performed later, and it showed HLA-associated TCR beta chains to be more clonally expanded than equally common others.

Of note for this clone: Its cognate antigen is unknown. The junction does not match germline at one end; this may be a read error.

Vbeta (60) and Jbeta (13) primers were used in the PCR. Clones were sequenced by immunoSEQ multiplex PCR, and TCRdb holds only the in-frame ones, with some missing. The sample lists around 96,000 clones; 65% to 80% were seen once. Germline values: CDR1 SEHNR, CDR2 FQNEAQ (reference sequence). The CDR3 length is 18 residues. This TCR was sampled from a man aged 25-40 years in good health and CMV-seropositive. Material: PBMCs. The rearrangement links TRBV7-9 to TRBJ2-5; 14 positions match TRBD2. This CDR3 is CSSSKGLAGASPQETQYF. The CDR3 coding sequence is TGTTCCAGCAGCAAGGGACTAGCGGGGGCGAGCCCCCAAGAGACCCAGTACTTC.